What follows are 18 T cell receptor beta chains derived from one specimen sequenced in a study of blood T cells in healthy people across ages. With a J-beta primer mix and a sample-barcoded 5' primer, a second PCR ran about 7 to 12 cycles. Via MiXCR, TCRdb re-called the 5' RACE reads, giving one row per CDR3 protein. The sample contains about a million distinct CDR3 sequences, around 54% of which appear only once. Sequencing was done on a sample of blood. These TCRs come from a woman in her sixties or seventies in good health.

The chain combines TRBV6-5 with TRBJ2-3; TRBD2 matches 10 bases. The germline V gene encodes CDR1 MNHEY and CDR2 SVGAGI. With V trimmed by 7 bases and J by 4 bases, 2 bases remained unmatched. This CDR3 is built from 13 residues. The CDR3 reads CASTTSGADTQYF. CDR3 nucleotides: TGTGCCAGCACAACTAGCGGGGCAGATACGCAGTATTTT.

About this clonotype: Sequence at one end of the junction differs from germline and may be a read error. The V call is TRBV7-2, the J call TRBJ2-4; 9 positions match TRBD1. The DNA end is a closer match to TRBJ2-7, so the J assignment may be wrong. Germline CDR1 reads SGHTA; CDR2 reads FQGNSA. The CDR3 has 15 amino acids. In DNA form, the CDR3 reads TGTGTCAGCAGCTTAGTGGGACAGGGCCTTTACGAGCAGTACTTC. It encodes CVSSLVGQGLYEQYF.

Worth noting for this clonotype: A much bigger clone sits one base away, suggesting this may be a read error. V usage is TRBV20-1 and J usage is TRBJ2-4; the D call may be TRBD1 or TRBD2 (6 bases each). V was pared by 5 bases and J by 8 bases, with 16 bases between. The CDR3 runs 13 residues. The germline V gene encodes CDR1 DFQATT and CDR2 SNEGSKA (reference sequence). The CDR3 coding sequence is TGCAGTGCTCCTTGGGGGGCTAGAGACATTCAGTACTTC. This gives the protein CSAPWGARDIQYF.

The CDR3, as DNA: TGTGCCAGCAGCTTTCTCGGAGCCAACTACAATGAGCAGTTCTTC. This codes for CASSFLGANYNEQFF. The chain combines TRBV7-9 with TRBJ2-1; D remains ambiguous. Trimming pared 3 bases from V and 3 bases from J, leaving 12 bases between. Germline V gives CDR1 SEHNR, CDR2 FQNEAQ (reference sequence). The CDR3 sequence is 15 residues long.

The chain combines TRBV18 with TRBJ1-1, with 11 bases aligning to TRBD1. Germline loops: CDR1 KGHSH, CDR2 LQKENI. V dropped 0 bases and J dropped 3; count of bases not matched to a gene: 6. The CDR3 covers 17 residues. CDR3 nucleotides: TGTGCCAGCTCACCACCGGGACAGGGGGTTCTGGACACTGAAGCTTTCTTT. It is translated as CASSPPGQGVLDTEAFF.

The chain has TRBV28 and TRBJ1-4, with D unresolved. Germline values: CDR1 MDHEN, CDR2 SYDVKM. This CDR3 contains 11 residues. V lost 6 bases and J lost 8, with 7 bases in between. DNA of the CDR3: TGTGCCAGCAGACAAAGAGAAAAACTGTTTTTT. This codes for CASRQREKLFF.

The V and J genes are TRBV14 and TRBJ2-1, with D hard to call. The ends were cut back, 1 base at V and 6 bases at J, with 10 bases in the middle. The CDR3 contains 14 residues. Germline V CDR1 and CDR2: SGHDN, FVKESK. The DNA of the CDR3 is TGTGCCAGCAGCCAAGCCGACCATTGCAATGAGCAGTTCTTC. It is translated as CASSQADHCNEQFF.

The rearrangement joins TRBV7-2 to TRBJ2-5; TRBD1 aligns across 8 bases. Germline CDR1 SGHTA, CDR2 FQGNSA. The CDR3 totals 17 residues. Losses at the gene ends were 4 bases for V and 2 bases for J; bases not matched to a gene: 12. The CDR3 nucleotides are TGTGCCAGCAGCTCCAGACAGGGGAAGATTTTTCAAGAGACCCAGTACTTC. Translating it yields CASSSRQGKIFQETQYF.

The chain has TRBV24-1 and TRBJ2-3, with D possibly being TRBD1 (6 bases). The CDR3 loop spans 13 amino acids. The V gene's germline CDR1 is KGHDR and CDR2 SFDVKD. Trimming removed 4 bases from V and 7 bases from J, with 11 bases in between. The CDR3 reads CATSDPGQHTQYF. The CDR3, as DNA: TGTGCCACCAGTGACCCCGGACAGCATACGCAGTATTTT.

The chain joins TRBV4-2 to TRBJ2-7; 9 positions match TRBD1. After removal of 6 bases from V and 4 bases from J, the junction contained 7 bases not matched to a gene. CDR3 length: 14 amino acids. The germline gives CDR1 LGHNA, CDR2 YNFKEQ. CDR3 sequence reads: CASSYTGGGYEQYF. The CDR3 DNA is TGTGCCAGCAGTTATACAGGGGGCGGGTACGAGCAGTACTTC.

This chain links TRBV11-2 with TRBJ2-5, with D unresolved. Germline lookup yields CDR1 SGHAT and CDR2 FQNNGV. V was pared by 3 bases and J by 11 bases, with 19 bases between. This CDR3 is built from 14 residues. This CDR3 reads CASSFHQPPNEQYF. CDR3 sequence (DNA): TGTGCCAGCAGCTTCCACCAGCCCCCCAATGAGCAGTACTTC.

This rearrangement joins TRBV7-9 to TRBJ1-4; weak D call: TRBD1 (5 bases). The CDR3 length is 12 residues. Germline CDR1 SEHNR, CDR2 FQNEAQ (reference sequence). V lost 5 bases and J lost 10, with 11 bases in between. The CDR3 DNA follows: TGTGCCAGCAGCCCAACGGGGGGAAAACTGTTTTTT. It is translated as CASSPTGGKLFF.

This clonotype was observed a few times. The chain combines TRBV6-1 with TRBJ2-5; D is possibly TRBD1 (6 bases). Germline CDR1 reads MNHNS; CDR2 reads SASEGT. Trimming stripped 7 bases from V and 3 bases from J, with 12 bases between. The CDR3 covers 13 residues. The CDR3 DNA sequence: TGTGCCAGCACCCGGACAGAGGAAGAGACCCAGTACTTC. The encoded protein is CASTRTEEETQYF.

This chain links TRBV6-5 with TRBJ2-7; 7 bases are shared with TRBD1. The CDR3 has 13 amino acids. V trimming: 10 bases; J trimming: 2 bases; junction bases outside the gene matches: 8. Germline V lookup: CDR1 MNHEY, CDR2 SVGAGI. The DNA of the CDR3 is TGTGCCACCGCCCTCGGGACAGCCTACGAGCAGTACTTC. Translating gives CATALGTAYEQYF.

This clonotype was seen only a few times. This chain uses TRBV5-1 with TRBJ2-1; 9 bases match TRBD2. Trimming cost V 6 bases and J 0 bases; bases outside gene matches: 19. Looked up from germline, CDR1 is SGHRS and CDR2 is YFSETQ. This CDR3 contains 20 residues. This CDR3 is CASMKGFASGIGSSYNEQFF. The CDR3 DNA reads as TGCGCCAGCATGAAAGGTTTTGCTAGCGGGATAGGGAGCTCCTACAATGAGCAGTTCTTC. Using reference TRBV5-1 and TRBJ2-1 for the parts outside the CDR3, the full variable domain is KAGVTQTPRYLIKTRGQQVTLSCSPISGHRSVSWYQQTPGQGLQFLFEYFSETQRNKGNFPGRFSGRQFSNSRSEMNVSTLELGDSALYLCASMKGFASGIGSSYNEQFFGPGTRLTVL.

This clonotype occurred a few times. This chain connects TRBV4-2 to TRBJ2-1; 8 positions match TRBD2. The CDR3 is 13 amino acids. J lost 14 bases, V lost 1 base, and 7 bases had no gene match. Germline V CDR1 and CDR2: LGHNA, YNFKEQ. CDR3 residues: CASSQGVGTRKFF. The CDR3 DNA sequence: TGTGCCAGCAGCCAAGGTGTAGGGACTAGGAAGTTCTTC.

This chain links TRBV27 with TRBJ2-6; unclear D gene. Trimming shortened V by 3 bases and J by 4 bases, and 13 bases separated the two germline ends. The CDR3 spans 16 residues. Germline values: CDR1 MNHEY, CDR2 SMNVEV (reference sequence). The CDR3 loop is CASSLLRAVGANVLTF. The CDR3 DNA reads TGTGCCAGCAGTTTGCTTAGGGCGGTCGGGGCCAACGTCCTGACTTTC. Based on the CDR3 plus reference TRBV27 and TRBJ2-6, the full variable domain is EAQVTQNPRYLITVTGKKLTVTCSQNMNHEYMSWYRQDPGLGLRQIYYSMNVEVTDKGDVPEGYKVSRKEKRNFPLILESPSPNQTSLYFCASSLLRAVGANVLTFGAGSRLTVL.

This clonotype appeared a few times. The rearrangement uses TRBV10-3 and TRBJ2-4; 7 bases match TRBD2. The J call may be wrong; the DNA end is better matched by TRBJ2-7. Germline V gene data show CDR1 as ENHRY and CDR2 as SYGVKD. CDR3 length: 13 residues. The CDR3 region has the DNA TGTGCCAGTGGGGTGAGGGAGGGCCACGAGCAGTACTTC. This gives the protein CASGVREGHEQYF.